This T cell receptor (beta chain) came from a study of T cell changes during pregnancy in multiple sclerosis. V was pared by 0 bases and J by 6 bases, with 17 bases between. The CDR3 totals 16 residues. Germline CDR1 is SGDLS and CDR2 is YYNGEE. Measured with immunoSEQ multiplex PCR; TCRdb has only the in-frame clones, and not every one. The table records approximately 69,000 clones, approximately 92% of them present only once. The source of this sequence is a female donor in good health, enrolled as a control in a pregnancy study. The sequences come from peripheral blood, collected in the second trimester of pregnancy. V and J are TRBV9 and TRBJ2-3, with a weak D call TRBD2 (5 bases). The CDR3 sequence: CASSVEPVRGGDTQYF. The DNA for the CDR3 is TGTGCCAGCAGCGTAGAACCAGTACGAGGCGGGGATACGCAGTATTTT.